Listed here is a single T cell receptor beta chain. Its antigen has not been determined. No base qualities exist here, and no much larger clone lies one base off it. V is clipped by 1 base and J by 0 bases, and the sequence between their germline boundaries is 10 bases long. The germline V gene gives CDR1 as LGHNA and CDR2 as YSLEER. Including the terminal cysteine and phenylalanine, the CDR3 comprises 16 residues. The read is trimmed to its CDR3 DNA, 48 bases read in frame from base 1. According to the study, the label for this sample's time point signals: about 28 days (+/-7) after the second vaccine dose. AZD1222 recipients with second doses at about 4 weeks or about 12 weeks were pooled, because spike-specific TCR depth and breadth did not differ between schedules. Vaccinee samples came from UK trials COV001 and COV002, including a single-blind randomized controlled phase 2/3 trial of AZD1222 (ChAdOx1 nCoV-19) in healthy adults. For TCRbeta chain sequencing, PBMC samples from trial participants were taken at day 0 and at day 28 after the second dose.

The CDR3 regions of human TCRbeta chains were subjected to immunosequencing. As for how the authors treated the data: TCRs in the repertoires were matched against a reference library of SARS-CoV-2-specific TCRs that had been generated with the MIRA antigen-specificity platform. Breadth was defined as the fraction of unique TCRs that were SARS-CoV-2-associated. Depth was defined as the fraction of total T cells that were SARS-CoV-2-associated. Using the MIRA data, every spike-specific TCR was mapped to the spike region that the TCR reacted to and assigned to either a CD4 or a CD8 class. Log10-transformed breadth and depth values were compared by one-way ANOVA with Sidak's multiple comparisons tests. TCRdb obtained this table from immuneACCESS and retained in-frame rearrangements with V and J assigned. These tables miss some clones; where compared with another copy, unresolved V genes account for less than half of the shortfall, and the remainder is unexplained. V and J calls and clone size are given by that table; D and trimming were obtained from the DNA. A total of 130,000 or so clones appear in this sample, 88% of them only once. The ten largest clones take up roughly 6.1% of the sample.

This sample stems from a study of T cell responses to AZD1222 COVID-19 vaccine (dated by TCRdb to about 2021). Regarding the research as a whole: A total of 230 to 250 trial participants underwent TCR sequencing, of whom 207 had received two doses of AZD1222 and some 25 had received two doses of the MenACWY control vaccine. Trial participants were enrolled by age into 18-55, 56-69 and 70-plus year subgroups, with around 140, 26 and 57 TCR-sequenced participants respectively.

What the study reported, not specific to this receptor: In the small 56-69-year group, the increase in depth fell short of significance, most likely because of low power. The whole spike protein was spanned by vaccine-associated CD4 TCRs, and dominant responses were seen in regions 160-218 and 743-854. Reportedly, almost half of the unique spike-specific TCRs recognized epitopes lying outside the regions that are mutated in the B.1.351 and B.1.1.7 variants. Conclusions about previously exposed vaccinees are limited because only a handful of AZD1222 recipients were SARS-CoV-2 seropositive at baseline. Because no day 14 peak-response samples were available, repertoires were characterized only after the peak T cell response. Most participants were white British and females outnumbered males, and the authors suggested that clonal diversity may have been underestimated. After two AZD1222 doses, spike-specific TCR breadth and depth were significantly higher than at day 0 and than in MenACWY recipients.

The source material was peripheral blood, sampled 28 days after the second AZD1222 dose. The source is an adult who received the AZD1222 COVID-19 vaccine. The rearranged chain carries TRBV4-3 and TRBJ2-1; 6 matching bases give a weak D call of TRBD2. The nucleotide sequence is TGCGCCAGCAGCCAAGTGGGCGGGGCCTCCTACAATGAGCAGTTCTTC. Protein translation: CASSQVGGASYNEQFF.